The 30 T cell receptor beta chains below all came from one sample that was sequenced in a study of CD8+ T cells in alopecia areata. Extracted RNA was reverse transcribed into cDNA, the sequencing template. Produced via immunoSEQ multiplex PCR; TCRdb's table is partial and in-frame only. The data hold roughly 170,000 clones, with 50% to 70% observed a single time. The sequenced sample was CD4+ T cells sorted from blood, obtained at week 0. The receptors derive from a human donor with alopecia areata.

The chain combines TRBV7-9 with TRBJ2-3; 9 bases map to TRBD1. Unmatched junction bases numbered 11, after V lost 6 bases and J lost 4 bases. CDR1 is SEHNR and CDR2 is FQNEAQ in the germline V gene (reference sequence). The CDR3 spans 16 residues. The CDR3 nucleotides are TGTGCCAGCAGTTCCACAGGGGGCCGGGGCCCAGATACGCAGTATTTT. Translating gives CASSSTGGRGPDTQYF. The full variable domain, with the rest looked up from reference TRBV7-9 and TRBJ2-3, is DTGVSQNPRHKITKRGQNVTFRCDPISEHNRLYWYRQTLGQGPEFLTYFQNEAQLEKSRLLSDRFSAERPKGSFSTLEIQRTEQGDSAMYLCASSSTGGRGPDTQYFGPGTRLTVL.

In DNA, the CDR3 is TGCGCCAGCAGTCATTCGCAGGACAGGAATCAGCCCCAGCATTTT. This sequence encodes CASSHSQDRNQPQHF. This rearrangement joins TRBV4-1 to TRBJ1-5; 7 nucleotides align to TRBD1. This CDR3 has 15 residues. Trimming cost V 6 bases and J 4 bases; bases outside gene matches: 9. The germline V gene encodes CDR1 MGHRA and CDR2 YSYEKL.

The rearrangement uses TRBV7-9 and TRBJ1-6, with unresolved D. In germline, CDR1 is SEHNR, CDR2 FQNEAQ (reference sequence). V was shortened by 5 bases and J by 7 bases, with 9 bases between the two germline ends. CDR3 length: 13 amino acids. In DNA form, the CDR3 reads TGTGCCAGCAGCGACGTAGGGAATTCACCCCTCCACTTT. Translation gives CASSDVGNSPLHF.

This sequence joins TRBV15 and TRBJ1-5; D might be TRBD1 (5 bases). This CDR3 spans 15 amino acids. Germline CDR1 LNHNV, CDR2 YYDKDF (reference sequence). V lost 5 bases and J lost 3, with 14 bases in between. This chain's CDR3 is CATSQDRGYNQPQHF. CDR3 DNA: TGTGCCACCAGCCAGGATAGGGGATACAATCAGCCCCAGCATTTT.

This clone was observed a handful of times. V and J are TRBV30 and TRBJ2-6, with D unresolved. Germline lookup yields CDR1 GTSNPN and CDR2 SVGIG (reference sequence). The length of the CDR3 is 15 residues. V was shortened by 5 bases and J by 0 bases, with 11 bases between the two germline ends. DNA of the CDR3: TGTGCCTGGGGCCCTGAACTCTCTGGGGCCAACGTCCTGACTTTC. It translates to CAWGPELSGANVLTF.

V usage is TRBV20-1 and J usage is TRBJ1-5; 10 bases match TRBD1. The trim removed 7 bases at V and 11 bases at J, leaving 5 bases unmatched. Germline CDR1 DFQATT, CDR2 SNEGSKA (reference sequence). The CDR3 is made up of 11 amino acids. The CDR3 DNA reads TGCAGTGTAGACAGGGGGCTGACCCAGCATTTT. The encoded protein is CSVDRGLTQHF.

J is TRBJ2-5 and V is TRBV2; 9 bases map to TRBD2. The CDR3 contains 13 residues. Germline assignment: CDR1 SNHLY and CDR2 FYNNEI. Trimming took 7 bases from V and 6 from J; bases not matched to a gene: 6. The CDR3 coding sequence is TGTGCCAGCATGGCGGGGGGGCCTCAGACCCAGTACTTC. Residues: CASMAGGPQTQYF. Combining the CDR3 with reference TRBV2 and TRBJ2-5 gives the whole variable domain EPEVTQTPSHQVTQMGQEVILRCVPISNHLYFYWYRQILGQKVEFLVSFYNNEISEKSEIFDDQFSVERPDGSNFTLKIRSTKLEDSAMYFCASMAGGPQTQYFGPGTRLLVL.

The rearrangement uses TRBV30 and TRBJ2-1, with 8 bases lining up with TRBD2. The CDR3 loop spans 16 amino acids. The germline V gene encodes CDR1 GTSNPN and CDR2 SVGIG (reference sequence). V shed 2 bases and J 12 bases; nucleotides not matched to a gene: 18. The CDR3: CAWSPRGLVVGMGQFF. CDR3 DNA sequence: TGTGCCTGGAGTCCCCGGGGACTAGTGGTGGGGATGGGGCAGTTCTTC.

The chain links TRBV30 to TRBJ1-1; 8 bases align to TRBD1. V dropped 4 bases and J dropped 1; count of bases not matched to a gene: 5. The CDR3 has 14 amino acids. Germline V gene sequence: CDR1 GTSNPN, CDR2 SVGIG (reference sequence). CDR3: CAWIRQGQNTEAFF. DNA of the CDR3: TGTGCCTGGATTCGACAGGGGCAGAACACTGAAGCTTTCTTT.

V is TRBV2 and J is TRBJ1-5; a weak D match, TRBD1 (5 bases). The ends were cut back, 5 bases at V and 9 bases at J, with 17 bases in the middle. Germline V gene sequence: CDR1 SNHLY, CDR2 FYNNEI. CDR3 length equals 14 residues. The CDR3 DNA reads TGTGCCAGCAGTATACTGGACGGGGGACGGCCCCAGCATTTT. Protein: CASSILDGGRPQHF.

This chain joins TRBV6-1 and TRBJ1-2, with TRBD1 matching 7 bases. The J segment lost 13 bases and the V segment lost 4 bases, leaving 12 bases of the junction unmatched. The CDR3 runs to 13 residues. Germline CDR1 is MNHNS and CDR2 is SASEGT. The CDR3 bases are TGTGCCAGCAGTGTAGAGACAGGGTTTTCGGGCACCTTC. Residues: CASSVETGFSGTF.

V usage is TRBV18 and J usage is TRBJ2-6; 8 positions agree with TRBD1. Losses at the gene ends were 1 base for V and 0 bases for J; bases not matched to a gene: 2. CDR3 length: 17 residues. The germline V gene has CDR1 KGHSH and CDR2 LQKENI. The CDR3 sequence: CASSPRGQGSGANVLTF. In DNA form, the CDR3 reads TGTGCCAGCTCACCACGCGGACAGGGCTCTGGGGCCAACGTCCTGACTTTC.

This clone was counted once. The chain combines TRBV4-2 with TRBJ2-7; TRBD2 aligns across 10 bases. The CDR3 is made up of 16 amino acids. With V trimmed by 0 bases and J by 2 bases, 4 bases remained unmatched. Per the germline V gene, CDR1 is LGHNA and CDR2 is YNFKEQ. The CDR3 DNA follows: TGTGCCAGCAGCCAAGAGGGAGCGGGGGGGACCTACGAGCAGTACTTC. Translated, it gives CASSQEGAGGTYEQYF.

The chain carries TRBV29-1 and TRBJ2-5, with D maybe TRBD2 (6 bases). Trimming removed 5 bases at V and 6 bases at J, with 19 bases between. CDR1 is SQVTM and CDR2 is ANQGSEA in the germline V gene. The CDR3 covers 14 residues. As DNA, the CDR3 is TGCAGCGTTACCCCAATGTTGGGGGGAAAGACCCAGTACTTC. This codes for CSVTPMLGGKTQYF.

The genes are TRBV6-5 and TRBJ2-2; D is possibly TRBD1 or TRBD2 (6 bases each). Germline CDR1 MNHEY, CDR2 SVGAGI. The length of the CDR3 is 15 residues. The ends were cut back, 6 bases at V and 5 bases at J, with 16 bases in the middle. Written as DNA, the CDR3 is TGTGCCAGCAGACCTCCGACAGGAGGGACCGGGGAGCTGTTTTTT. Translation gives CASRPPTGGTGELFF.

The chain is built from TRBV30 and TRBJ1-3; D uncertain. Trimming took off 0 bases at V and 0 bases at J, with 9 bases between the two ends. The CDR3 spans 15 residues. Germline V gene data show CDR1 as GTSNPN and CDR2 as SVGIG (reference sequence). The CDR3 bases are TGTGCCTGGAGTGTGAGGTTAGGCTCTGGAAACACCATATATTTT. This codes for CAWSVRLGSGNTIYF.

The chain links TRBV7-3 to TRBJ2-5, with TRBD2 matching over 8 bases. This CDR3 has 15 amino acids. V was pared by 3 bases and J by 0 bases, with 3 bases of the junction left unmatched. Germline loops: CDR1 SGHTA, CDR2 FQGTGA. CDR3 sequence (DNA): TGTGCCAGCAGCTTCAGGCGGGGGGACCAAGAGACCCAGTACTTC. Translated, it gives CASSFRRGDQETQYF. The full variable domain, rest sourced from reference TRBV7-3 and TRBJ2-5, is GAGVSQTPSNKVTEKGKYVELRCDPISGHTALYWYRQSLGQGPEFLIYFQGTGAADDSGLPNDRFFAVRPEGSVSTLKIQRTERGDSAVYLCASSFRRGDQETQYFGPGTRLLVL.

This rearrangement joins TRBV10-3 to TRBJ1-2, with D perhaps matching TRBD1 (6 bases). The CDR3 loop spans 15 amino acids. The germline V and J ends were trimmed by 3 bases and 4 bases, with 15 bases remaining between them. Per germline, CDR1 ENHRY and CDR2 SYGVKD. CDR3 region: CAISDDRTIGYGYTF. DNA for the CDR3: TGTGCCATCAGTGACGACAGGACCATAGGCTATGGCTACACCTTC.

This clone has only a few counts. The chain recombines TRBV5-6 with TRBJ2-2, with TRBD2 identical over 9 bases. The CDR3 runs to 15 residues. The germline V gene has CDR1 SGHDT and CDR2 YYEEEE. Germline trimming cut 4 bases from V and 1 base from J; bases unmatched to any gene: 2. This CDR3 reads CASSVAGVNTGELFF. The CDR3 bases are TGTGCCAGCAGCGTAGCGGGGGTGAACACCGGGGAGCTGTTTTTT.

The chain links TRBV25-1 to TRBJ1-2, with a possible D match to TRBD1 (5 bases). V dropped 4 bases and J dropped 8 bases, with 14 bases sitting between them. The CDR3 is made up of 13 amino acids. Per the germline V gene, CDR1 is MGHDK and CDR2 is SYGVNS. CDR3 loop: CASSAPWGWGYTF. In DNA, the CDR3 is TGTGCCAGCAGTGCCCCATGGGGGTGGGGCTACACCTTC.

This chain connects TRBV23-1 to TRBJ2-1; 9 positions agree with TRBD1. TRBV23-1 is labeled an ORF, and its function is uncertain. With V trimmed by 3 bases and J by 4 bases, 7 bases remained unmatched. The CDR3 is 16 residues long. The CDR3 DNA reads TGCGCCAGCAGTCACTGGGACAGGGCGTCGTACAATGAGCAGTTCTTC. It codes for CASSHWDRASYNEQFF.

The CDR3 nucleotides are TGTGCCAGCAGTTACTCCGACAGGCCCGGGGACACCATATATTTT. The encoded protein is CASSYSDRPGDTIYF. J is TRBJ1-3 and V is TRBV27; a possible D gene is TRBD1 (6 bases). Deletions cut 4 bases from V and 8 bases from J, with 18 bases between. This CDR3 contains 15 residues. CDR1 is MNHEY and CDR2 is SMNVEV in the germline V gene (reference sequence).

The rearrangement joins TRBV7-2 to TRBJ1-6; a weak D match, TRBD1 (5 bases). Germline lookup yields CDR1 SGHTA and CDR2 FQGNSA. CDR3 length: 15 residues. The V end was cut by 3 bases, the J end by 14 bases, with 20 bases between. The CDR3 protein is CASSLPGQGFLSLHF. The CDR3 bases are TGTGCCAGCAGCTTGCCGGGGCAGGGTTTTCTCTCCCTCCACTTT.

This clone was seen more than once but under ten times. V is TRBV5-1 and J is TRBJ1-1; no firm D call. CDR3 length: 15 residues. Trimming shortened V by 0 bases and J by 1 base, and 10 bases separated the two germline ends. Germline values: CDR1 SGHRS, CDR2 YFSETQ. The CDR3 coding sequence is TGCGCCAGCAGCTTGGATGCCAGAAAGAACACTGAAGCTTTCTTT. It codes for CASSLDARKNTEAFF. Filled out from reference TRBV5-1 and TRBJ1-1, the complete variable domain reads KAGVTQTPRYLIKTRGQQVTLSCSPISGHRSVSWYQQTPGQGLQFLFEYFSETQRNKGNFPGRFSGRQFSNSRSEMNVSTLELGDSALYLCASSLDARKNTEAFFGQGTRLTVV.

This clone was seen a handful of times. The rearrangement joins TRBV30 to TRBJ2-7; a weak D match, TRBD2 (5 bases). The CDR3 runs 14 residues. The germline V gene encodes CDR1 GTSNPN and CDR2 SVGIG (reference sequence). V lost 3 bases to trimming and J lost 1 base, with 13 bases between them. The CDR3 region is CAWRLGSPSYEQYF. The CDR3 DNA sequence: TGTGCCTGGAGACTGGGGAGCCCATCCTACGAGCAGTACTTC.

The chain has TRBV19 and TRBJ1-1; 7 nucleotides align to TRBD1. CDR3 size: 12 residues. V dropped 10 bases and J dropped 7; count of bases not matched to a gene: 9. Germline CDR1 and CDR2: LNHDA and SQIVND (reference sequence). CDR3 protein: CATTDRFVEAFF. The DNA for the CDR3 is TGTGCCACCACGGACAGGTTCGTTGAAGCTTTCTTT. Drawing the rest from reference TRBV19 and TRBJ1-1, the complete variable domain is DGGITQSPKYLFRKEGQNVTLSCEQNLNHDAMYWYRQDPGQGLRLIYYSQIVNDFQKGDIAEGYSVSREKKESFPLTVTSAQKNPTAFYLCATTDRFVEAFFGQGTRLTVV.

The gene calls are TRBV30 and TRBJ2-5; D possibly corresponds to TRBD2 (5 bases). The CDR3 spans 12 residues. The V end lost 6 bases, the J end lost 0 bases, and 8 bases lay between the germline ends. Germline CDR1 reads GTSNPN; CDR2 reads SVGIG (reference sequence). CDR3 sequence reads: CACWTHQETQYF. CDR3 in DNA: TGTGCCTGCTGGACTCACCAAGAGACCCAGTACTTC. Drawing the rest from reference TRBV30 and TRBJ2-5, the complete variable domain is SQTIHQWPATLVQPVGSPLSLECTVEGTSNPNLYWYRQAAGRGLQLLFYSVGIGQISSEVPQNLSASRPQDRQFILSSKKLLLSDSGFYLCACWTHQETQYFGPGTRLLVL.

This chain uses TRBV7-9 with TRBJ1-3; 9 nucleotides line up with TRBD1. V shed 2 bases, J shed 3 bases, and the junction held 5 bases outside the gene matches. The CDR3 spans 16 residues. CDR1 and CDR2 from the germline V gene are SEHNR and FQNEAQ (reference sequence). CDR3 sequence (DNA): TGTGCCAGCAGCTTACCCGTGGACAGGGGTGGAAACACCATATATTTT. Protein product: CASSLPVDRGGNTIYF.

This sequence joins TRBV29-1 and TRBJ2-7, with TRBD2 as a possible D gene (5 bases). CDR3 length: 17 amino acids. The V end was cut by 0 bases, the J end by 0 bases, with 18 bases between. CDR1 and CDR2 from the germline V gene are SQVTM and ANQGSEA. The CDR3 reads CSVEDSVGLGSSYEQYF. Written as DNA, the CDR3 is TGCAGCGTTGAAGATTCGGTGGGATTGGGGAGCTCCTACGAGCAGTACTTC.

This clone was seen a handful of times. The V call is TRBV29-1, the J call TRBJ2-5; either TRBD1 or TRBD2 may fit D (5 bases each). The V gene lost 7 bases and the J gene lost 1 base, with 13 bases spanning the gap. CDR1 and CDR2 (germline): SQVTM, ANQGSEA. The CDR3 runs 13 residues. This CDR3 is CSAARGGQETQYF. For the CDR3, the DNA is TGCAGCGCCGCCCGGGGCGGCCAAGAGACCCAGTACTTC.